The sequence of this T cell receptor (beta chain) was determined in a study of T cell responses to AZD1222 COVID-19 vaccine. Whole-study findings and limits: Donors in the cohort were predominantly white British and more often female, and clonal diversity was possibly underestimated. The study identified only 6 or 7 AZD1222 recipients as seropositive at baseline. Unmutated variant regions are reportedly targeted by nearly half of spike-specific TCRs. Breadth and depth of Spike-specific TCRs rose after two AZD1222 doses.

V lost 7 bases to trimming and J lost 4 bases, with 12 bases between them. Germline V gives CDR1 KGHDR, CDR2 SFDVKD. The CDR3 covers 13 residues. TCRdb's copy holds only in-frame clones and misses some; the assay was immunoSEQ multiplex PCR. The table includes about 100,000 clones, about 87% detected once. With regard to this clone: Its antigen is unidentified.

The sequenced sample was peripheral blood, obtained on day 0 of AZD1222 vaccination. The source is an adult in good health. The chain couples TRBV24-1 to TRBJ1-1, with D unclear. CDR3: CATRGKLATEAFF. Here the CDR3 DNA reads TGTGCCACCAGAGGGAAGTTGGCCACTGAAGCTTTCTTT.